This T cell receptor beta chain derives from a study of CD8 T cells in ankylosing spondylitis (dated 2017 in TCRdb). Background on the whole study: To find TCR variants linked to disease, the study profiled T cell receptor beta repertoires in ankylosing spondylitis patients and healthy donors. The full study cohort was made up of approximately 27 ankylosing spondylitis patients and 108 healthy donors. Samples of peripheral blood were taken, and for ankylosing spondylitis patients, synovial fluid was collected as well.

These reads were obtained on an Illumina HiSeq 2500. Quantitative 5'-RACE with molecular barcodes was the method used to prepare the TCR beta libraries. Turning to the authors' computational methods: Disease-linked TCR variants were identified with a new computational method built on a probabilistic model of VDJ rearrangement. The public reads were reanalyzed by TCRdb: fastp trimming at Q25, MiXCR alignment, in-frame beta chains only. Rows merge per CDR3 protein into single entries with the most common DNA and genes. TCRdb assigned the V and J calls; the authors' analysis was not used. In this sample the table shows roughly 250,000 distinct CDR3 sequences, 10% of which occur a single time. The leading ten clones occupy 2% to 3% of the sample. What the study reported, not specific to this receptor: Significant enrichment of the disease-linked clones was reported in matched synovial fluid samples from ankylosing spondylitis patients. The disease-linked clones showed a CD8+ phenotype and occurred at relatively low frequencies in peripheral blood. A TCR beta motif of roughly 8 highly homologous amino acid variants appeared characteristic of blood from ankylosing spondylitis patients. Some of the motif variants had been reported before in the synovial fluid and blood of reactive arthritis patients, a finding that suggests common disease-initiation mechanisms.

The germline V gene provides CDR1 SGHNT and CDR2 YENEEA. The CDR3 holds 14 amino acids from the cysteine to the phenylalanine. Just CDR3 DNA is preserved here, 42 bases in frame from base 1. Trimming takes 1 base off V and 7 bases off J; junction bases not matched to a gene: 3. Comments on this clonotype: Its cognate antigen has yet to be identified. There are no base qualities to consult, and no much larger clone falls within one base.

Sequenced input: blood, either unsorted or a sorted T cell fraction (not recorded which). This clonotype was obtained from a male donor with ankylosing spondylitis or in good health (not recorded which). This chain is built from TRBV11-3 and TRBJ1-1; 10 middle bases align to TRBD1. The nucleotides read TGTGCCAGCAGCTTAGGCAGGACAGGGGGTGAAGCTTTCTTT. It translates as CASSLGRTGGEAFF.